These T cell receptor beta chains were read from a single sample in a study of cytomegalovirus exposure and HLA in healthy donors. This table comes from immunoSEQ multiplex PCR, and its TCRdb copy is limited to in-frame clones, with some not included. The data hold 130,000 to 150,000 clones, with around 10% observed a single time. The sequencing input was PBMCs. These receptors all stem from a male donor in good health and CMV-seronegative. Each CDR3 is given with its conserved first and last residue. A D gene is named only where the DNA matches it firmly. Not every row has a clone size; where given, it reads once, few, many or a size class.

TRBV28	TRBJ2-7	-	few	TGTGCCAGCAGGGAGGGTAGCTCCTACGAGCAGTACTTC	CASREGSSYEQYF
TRBV4-3	TRBJ2-3	TRBD2	few	TGCGCCAGCAGCCCCCTAGCGGGAGGAGCAGATACGCAGTATTTT	CASSPLAGGADTQYF
TRBV28	TRBJ2-2	-	few	TGTGCCAGCAGTCCCCCCCCAGACAGCGCCCAGGGTACCGGGGAGCTGTTTTTT	CASSPPPDSAQGTGELFF
TRBV5-4	TRBJ1-1	TRBD1	-	TGTGCCAGCAGCTTAGGGGGCCCCCATTATGAAGCTTTCTTT	CASSLGGPHYEAFF
TRBV4-1	TRBJ2-7	-	-	TGCGCCAGCAGCCAACTCGGTGCCCGTCAGCAGTACTTC	CASSQLGARQQYF
TRBV7-9	TRBJ1-1	-	few	TGTGCCAGCAGCTTAGTCAGCGGGTACTGGGCTTTCTTT	CASSLVSGYWAFF
TRBV28	TRBJ1-3	-	-	TGTGCCAGCAGCTCGGGTCTAGGTGGAAACACCATATATTTT	CASSSGLGGNTIYF
TRBV29-1	TRBJ1-1	TRBD1	few	TGCAGCGTGACAGGGCAGAACACTGAAGCTTTCTTT	CSVTGQNTEAFF
TRBV5-1	TRBJ2-1	-	-	TGCGCCAGCAGCTTGGGGGGGCAGGGGATACGGAATGAGCAGTTCTTC	CASSLGGQGIRNEQFF
TRBV2	TRBJ2-4	-	-	TGTGCCGGCCGTAATTCTCAGGACAAAAACATTCAGTACTTC	CAGRNSQDKNIQYF
TRBV27	TRBJ2-1	-	-	TGTGCCAGCAGTTTATCGGGTGGGGGGAGCTCCTACAATGAGCAGTTCTTC	CASSLSGGGSSYNEQFF
TRBV6-1	TRBJ2-3	-	few	TGTGCCAGCAGTGGGGGAGTCTACACGTCAGATACGCAGTATTTT	CASSGGVYTSDTQYF
TRBV18	TRBJ1-1	-	-	TGTGCCAGCTCACCATCGCATTTAGCAGGGGCCCTCATAAACACTGAAGCTTTCTTT	CASSPSHLAGALINTEAFF
TRBV28	TRBJ2-3	-	few	TGTGCCAGCAGTCCAGGAGGTCCCCGCACAGATACGCAGTATTTT	CASSPGGPRTDTQYF
TRBV10-3	TRBJ2-5	-	-	TGTGCCATCAGCCGACAGGAGGCAGAGACCCAGTACTTC	CAISRQEAETQYF
TRBV6-1	TRBJ1-1	TRBD1	few	TGTGCCAGCAGTGCCCCGGACAGGGGTCCTTTCTTT	CASSAPDRGPFF
TRBV7-9	TRBJ1-1	-	few	TGTGCCAGCAGCGCGGACAGTGAAGCTTTCTTT	CASSADSEAFF
TRBV5-1	TRBJ2-1	-	few	TGCGCCAGCAGCTTGGGCCAGAGAGGTCCTGATGAGCAGTTCTTC	CASSLGQRGPDEQFF
TRBV18	TRBJ2-7	-	-	TGTGCCAGCTCACCAGGGAGGTACGAGCAGTACTTC	CASSPGRYEQYF
TRBV4-1	TRBJ2-2	-	-	TGCGCCAGCAGCCTCGTTCACAGGGTAGGGAACACCGGGGAGCTGTTTTTT	CASSLVHRVGNTGELFF
TRBV28	TRBJ2-5	-	few	TGTGCCAGCAGTGACCGGGACACAGAAGAGACCCAGTACTTC	CASSDRDTEETQYF
TRBV4-1	TRBJ2-3	TRBD2	-	TGCGCCAGCAGCCAAGATCGACTAGCGTTAACAGATACGCAGTATTTT	CASSQDRLALTDTQYF
TRBV19	TRBJ2-1	-	-	TGTGCCAGTAGTCATGCGCAGGCTACGTTATGGACAAGCTCCTACAATGAGCAGTTCTTC	CASSHAQATLWTSSYNEQFF
TRBV5-6	TRBJ2-7	-	-	TGTGCCAGCAGCTTGGGACAGAGCTACGAGCAGTACTTC	CASSLGQSYEQYF
TRBV14	TRBJ1-3	-	few	TGTGCCAGCAGTCACACCATCTTCTCTGGAAACACCATATATTTT	CASSHTIFSGNTIYF
TRBV15	TRBJ1-1	-	few	TGTGCCACCGGCAGACGCGGGGCAGGGCAGGTCTTGAACACTGAAGCTTTCTTT	CATGRRGAGQVLNTEAFF
TRBV5-1	TRBJ2-1	TRBD1	-	TGCGCCAGCAGCTTTTTACAGGGGAAGGAATACGAGCAGTTCTTC	CASSFLQGKEYEQFF
TRBV5-6	TRBJ2-7	-	-	TGTGCCAGCAGCGGAGGCTCTTACGAGCAGTACTTC	CASSGGSYEQYF
TRBV4-3	TRBJ1-6	TRBD1	-	TGCGCCAGCAGCCAAGGACAGGGTGGATCACCCCTCCACTTT	CASSQGQGGSPLHF
TRBV5-1	TRBJ2-3	-	-	TGCGCCAGCAGCTTGGACATCTCTAGCACAGATACGCAGTATTTT	CASSLDISSTDTQYF
TRBV19	TRBJ2-7	TRBD1	few	TGTGCCAGTAGTAGAGCCCGGGACAGGGGATACGAGCAGTACTTC	CASSRARDRGYEQYF
TRBV5-1	TRBJ1-4	TRBD1	few	TGCGCCAGCAGCGGAACAGGGGTACCCAATGAAAAACTGTTTTTT	CASSGTGVPNEKLFF
TRBV14	TRBJ1-3	-	few	TGTGCCAGCAGCCCCTCAGGGTCTGGAAACACCATATATTTT	CASSPSGSGNTIYF
TRBV5-1	TRBJ2-7	TRBD2	-	TGCGCCAGCAGCCCCGGACTAGCGGGCGAGCAGTACTTC	CASSPGLAGEQYF
TRBV28	TRBJ2-2	TRBD1	few	TGTGCCAGCAGTAGACAGGGACAGGGTAACACCGGGGAGCTGTTTTTT	CASSRQGQGNTGELFF
TRBV4-3	TRBJ2-7	-	once	TGCGCCAGCAGCCAATTCAGGGGCTACGAGCAGTACTTC	CASSQFRGYEQYF
TRBV28	TRBJ2-2	TRBD2	-	TGTGCCAGCAGTTTAACTCACGGGAGGGAGGGCTTATTCGGGGAGCTGTTTTTT	CASSLTHGREGLFGELFF
TRBV19	TRBJ2-7	TRBD2	-	TGTGCCAGTAGTATAGGGGGGAGGGCCTACGAGCAGTACTTC	CASSIGGRAYEQYF
TRBV25-1	TRBJ1-2	-	-	TGTGCCAGCAGTGCGTACAGTGGCAACTATGGCTACACCTTC	CASSAYSGNYGYTF
TRBV7-9	TRBJ2-1	TRBD2	-	TGTGCCAGCAGATCCGGGACTAGCGGAGGCCATGAGCAGTTCTTC	CASRSGTSGGHEQFF
TRBV6-4	TRBJ1-1	TRBD1	-	TGTGCCAGCAGTGACCGGGACAGGGGAGGCACTGAAGCTTTCTTT	CASSDRDRGGTEAFF
TRBV7-7	TRBJ2-2	TRBD2	few	TGTGCCAGCAGCCTCCAGGCGGGAGCCGGGGAGCTGTTTTTT	CASSLQAGAGELFF
TRBV6-4	TRBJ2-1	TRBD2	few	TGTGCCAGCAGTGTCCTAGCGGACTCCTACAATGAGCAGTTCTTC	CASSVLADSYNEQFF
TRBV4-3	TRBJ1-1	-	-	TGCGCCAGCAGCTGGGGGGGGGCTGAAGCTTTCTTT	CASSWGGAEAFF
TRBV28	TRBJ2-7	TRBD1	-	TGTGCCAGCAGTGACCGGGACAGGGAAATTCCTTCCTACGAGCAGTACTTC	CASSDRDREIPSYEQYF
TRBV5-1	TRBJ2-7	TRBD1	-	TGCGCCAGCAGCTTGGAGGGGGCTCGCGAGCAGTACTTC	CASSLEGAREQYF
TRBV18	TRBJ2-7	TRBD1	-	TGTGCCAGCTCACCGGGACAGAAGACCTACGAGCAGTACTTC	CASSPGQKTYEQYF
TRBV19	TRBJ1-6	-	-	TGTGCCAGTAGTATCGTATTGAGGGGGAACACCTATAATTCACCCCTCCACTTT	CASSIVLRGNTYNSPLHF
TRBV5-1	TRBJ2-7	TRBD2	few	TGCGCCAGCAGCTTGTTCTCTAGCGGGAACGGCGAGCAGTACTTC	CASSLFSSGNGEQYF
TRBV18	TRBJ2-1	TRBD1	-	TGTGCCAGCTCACCGGGACAGGACTACAACGAGCAGTTCTTC	CASSPGQDYNEQFF
TRBV11-2	TRBJ2-1	-	-	TGTGCCAGCAGCTTGGGTTCACTAGGAATTATCGACAATGAGCAGTTCTTC	CASSLGSLGIIDNEQFF
TRBV5-1	TRBJ2-7	-	-	TGCGCCAGCAGCCGGGGAGGTACACACTACGAGCAGTACTTC	CASSRGGTHYEQYF
TRBV6-5	TRBJ2-5	TRBD2	few	TGTGCCAGCAAACTAGCGGGGGCCGAGACCCAGTACTTC	CASKLAGAETQYF
TRBV28	TRBJ1-3	-	-	TGTGCCAGCAGTTTAGGAGCGAGTTTAATGGGGCCCTCTGGAAACACCATATATTTT	CASSLGASLMGPSGNTIYF